This T cell receptor beta chain emerged from a study of blood T cell repertoires in COVID-19. Background on the study: There were acute and convalescent COVID-19 samples, and they came from the United States, Italy and Spain. From T cells, B-cell-depleted T cells, or PBMCs came the material, which was cDNA or gDNA.

TCRdb's copy holds only in-frame clones and misses some; the assay was immunoSEQ multiplex PCR. The sample has 390,000 or so clones; 86% are singletons. Germline-derived CDR1 and CDR2 are GTSNPN and SVGIG (reference sequence). Trimming removed 2 bases at V and 6 bases at J, with 9 bases between. The CDR3 sequence is 12 residues long. This sequence joins TRBV30 and TRBJ2-3, with D possibly being TRBD1 (6 bases). This clonotype originated in a woman in her 30s with active or convalescent COVID-19. Sequencing used peripheral blood. The CDR3 sequence is CAWSRQDDTQYF. In DNA form, the CDR3 reads TGTGCCTGGAGTCGACAGGACGATACGCAGTATTTT.